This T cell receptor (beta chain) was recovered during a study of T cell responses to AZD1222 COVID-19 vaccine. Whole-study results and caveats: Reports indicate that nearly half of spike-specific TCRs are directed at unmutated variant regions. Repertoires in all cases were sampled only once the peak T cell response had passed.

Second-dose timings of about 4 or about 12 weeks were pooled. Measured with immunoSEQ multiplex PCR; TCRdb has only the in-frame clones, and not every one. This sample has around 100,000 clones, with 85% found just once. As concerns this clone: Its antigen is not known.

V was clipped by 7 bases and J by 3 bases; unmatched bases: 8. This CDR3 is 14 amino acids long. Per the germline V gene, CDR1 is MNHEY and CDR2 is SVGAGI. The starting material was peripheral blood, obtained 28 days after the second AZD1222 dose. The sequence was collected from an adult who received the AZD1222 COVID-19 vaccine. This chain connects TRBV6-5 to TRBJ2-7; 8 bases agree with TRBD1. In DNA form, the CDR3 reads TGTGCCAGCACCGGCAGAGGACAGGGCTACGAGCAGTACTTC. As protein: CASTGRGQGYEQYF.